A single sample is the source of the 3 T cell receptor beta chains below, sequenced in a study of blood T cell repertoires in COVID-19. The table came from immunoSEQ multiplex PCR; TCRdb's copy has only in-frame clones and leaves some out. The repertoire includes roughly 100,000 clones, approximately 84% of them detected once, and 6.2% sits in the top ten. Source material: peripheral blood. These receptor sequences come from a human donor in a cohort sampled during active COVID-19.

The sample holds a few counts of this clone. The gene calls are TRBV7-9 and TRBJ2-3; the D gene is possibly TRBD2 (6 bases). The CDR3 contains 16 residues. V was clipped by 3 bases and J by 2 bases, with 15 bases between them. Per germline, CDR1 SEHNR and CDR2 FQNEAQ (reference sequence). The CDR3 region is CASSLSWGDSTDTQYF. The CDR3 DNA reads TGTGCCAGCAGCTTGAGTTGGGGGGATTCCACAGATACGCAGTATTTT.

The V gene is TRBV6-1, the J gene TRBJ1-4; a weak D match, TRBD1 (5 bases). The CDR3 has 16 amino acids. CDR1 and CDR2 (germline): MNHNS, SASEGT. V was cut by 3 bases and J by 0 bases, with 11 bases left in between. The CDR3 region has the DNA TGTGCCAGCAGTGAGTGGGCAGGGCCAACTAATGAAAAACTGTTTTTT. This encodes CASSEWAGPTNEKLFF.

The rearrangement links TRBV3-1 (or the pseudogene TRBV3-2) to TRBJ2-2; 9 nucleotides agree with TRBD2. The CDR3 is 16 residues long. V gave up 4 bases and J gave up 6 bases; unmatched junction bases: 9. The germline gives CDR1 LGHDT, CDR2 YNNKEL (reference sequence). For the CDR3, the DNA is TGTGCCAGCAGCCTCCTAAGACTAGCGGCGTCCGGGGAGCTGTTTTTT. This encodes CASSLLRLAASGELFF.